Each of the 2 T cell receptor beta chains below was sequenced from the same sample in a study of T cells after posttransplantation cyclophosphamide. The repertoire was sequenced with immunoSEQ multiplex PCR; TCRdb's copy has only in-frame clones and lacks some. The sample holds some 39,000 clones, and no clone turns up only once. Material for sequencing was PBMCs. These receptors were obtained from a girl aged 10 to 17 in good health, CMV-negative, and a related stem cell transplant donor.

This clone has at least ten counts. The V gene is TRBV28, the J gene TRBJ2-2; tentatively, D is TRBD2 (6 bases). V dropped 4 bases and J dropped 0 bases, with 15 bases sitting between them. Germline CDR1 is MDHEN and CDR2 is SYDVKM. This CDR3 comprises 17 residues. The CDR3 coding sequence is TGTGCCAGCAGTTCGCCCCGGGGGTTTACGAACACCGGGGAGCTGTTTTTT. The encoded protein is CASSSPRGFTNTGELFF.

This clone was observed a handful of times. The chain is built from TRBV18 and TRBJ2-7; D is ambiguous. V was cut by 0 bases and J by 1 base, with 13 bases left in between. Germline V gives CDR1 KGHSH, CDR2 LQKENI. The CDR3 contains 16 residues. The DNA of the CDR3 is TGTGCCAGCTCACCACCAGGTGGCGGTAAATCCTACGAGCAGTACTTC. This encodes CASSPPGGGKSYEQYF.